This T cell receptor beta chain is from a study of neurological immune-mediated disorders (dated by TCRdb to the late 2010s). Study-level background: Among the roughly 34 multiple sclerosis patients, relapsing-remitting MS accounted for about 31 and secondary progressive MS accounted for 3. The study compared peripheral blood TCR-beta repertoires of HTLV-I-associated myelopathy (HAM/TSP) patients, multiple sclerosis patients and healthy controls using UMI-based sequencing. The approximately 110 TCR-beta libraries included longitudinal samples, technical triplicates and paired sorted CD4+ and CD8+ T-cell subsets alongside PBMC samples. The cohort was made up of approximately 65 subjects, consisting of about 14 HAM/TSP patients, approximately 35 multiple sclerosis patients and 20 or so healthy controls. The full study reports these points: Across subjects, expanded clones never shared an identical CDR3 amino acid sequence, which suggests that the TCR-beta repertoires in every group were private. The MS cluster was not associated with any clinical or MRI features, and the authors stated that larger cohorts are needed. TCR clonal expansion was highest in HAM/TSP patients and lowest in MS patients, with MS patients falling below even healthy controls. Repertoires from 18 of 34 MS patients were grouped by phylogenetic analysis into a cluster of related CDR3 sequences, suggesting a possible repertoire-level signature.

For unsorted PBMC libraries, 2 million PBMCs were used after storage in RNAlater at -80 degrees C until RNA extraction. Multiple sclerosis patients were enrolled in a US clinical protocol evaluating disease progression by magnetic resonance imaging. Peripheral blood underwent Ficoll-Hypaque density gradient centrifugation to isolate PBMCs, which were then cryopreserved in liquid nitrogen. cDNA synthesis used template-switch 5'RACE with a primer carrying a 10-nucleotide random unique molecular identifier tagging each TCR transcript. Every sequencing run yielded over 170 million TCR-beta sequences covering 15-18 subjects. The RNeasy kit was used to extract total RNA. TCR-beta VDJ regions were amplified with primers for the TCR constant region and the 5'RACE anchor, using the KAPA Real-time Library Amplification kit. Sample indexes and Illumina adaptors were added in a first PCR, and a second PCR then increased library yield. After purification with Ampure beads, the TCR product of roughly 650 bp was size-selected on a 2% E-gel SizeSelection system. Before pooling, library quality was assessed on a Bioanalyzer, concentration was determined with Qubit, and library quantification was performed with the Kapa Library Quantification kit. An Illumina HiSeq 2500 sequenced the libraries paired-end 2 x 150 bp. To increase sequence diversity, roughly 24-32% phiX was spiked into each library pool. The study's processing was this. The UMI-based MiGEC pipeline processed quality-filtered reads and removed over 75% of raw TCR sequences during error correction. IMGT germline references were used for alignment of VDJ genes, and clonotypes were defined by a unique CDR3 amino acid sequence together with V-J genes. Clonal expansion, Shannon diversity and CDR3 relatedness (CalcPairwiseDistances, ClusterSamples) were evaluated with VDJtools, and phylogenetic trees were built with CLCbio workbench. A clone was classed as expanded if it had 8 or more unique UMIs, a cutoff based on coefficient-of-variation modelling across technical triplicates. TCRdb itself trimmed the public reads at Q25 with fastp, ran MiXCR and retained productive beta chains. Rows merge per CDR3 protein into single entries with the most common DNA and genes. The V and J calls and clone size are TCRdb's, not the authors'. This sample has approximately 59,000 distinct CDR3 sequences in its table, and around 5% of those were observed once. In total, the top ten clones hold about 5.3% of the sample.

V is pared back by 2 bases and J by 8 bases, with 12 bases lying between the germline termini. For CDR1 and CDR2, the germline V gene (reference sequence) lists SEHNR and FQNEAQ. The CDR3 covers 13 residues, taking in both the cysteine and the phenylalanine. CDR3 DNA is the only sequence kept; it has 39 bases, read in frame from the first base. This clonotype appeared a few times. The specificity of this receptor is unknown. No per-base quality is available; no much larger clone lies one base away. The chain is encoded by TRBV7-9 joined to TRBJ1-1; the D gene cannot be resolved reliably. The receptor was derived from a human donor with multiple sclerosis. The donor label of this sample is uncertain. The sequenced sample consisted of PBMCs. The sequence in DNA is TGTGCCAGCAGCTTACGGGTCGGCAGGGAAGCTTTCTTT. This sequence encodes CASSLRVGREAFF.